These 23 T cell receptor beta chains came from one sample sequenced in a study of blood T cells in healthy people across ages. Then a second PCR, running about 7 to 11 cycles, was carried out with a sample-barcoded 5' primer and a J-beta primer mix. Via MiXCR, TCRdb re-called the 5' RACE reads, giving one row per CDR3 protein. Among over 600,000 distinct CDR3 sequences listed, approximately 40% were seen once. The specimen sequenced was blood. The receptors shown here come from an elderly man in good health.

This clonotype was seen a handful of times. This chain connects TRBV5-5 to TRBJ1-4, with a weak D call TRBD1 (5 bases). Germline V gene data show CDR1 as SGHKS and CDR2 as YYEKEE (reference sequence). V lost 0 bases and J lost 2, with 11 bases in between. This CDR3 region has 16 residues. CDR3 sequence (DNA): TGTGCCAGCAGCTTGGCCGCAAGGGGCACTAATGAAAAACTGTTTTTT. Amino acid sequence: CASSLAARGTNEKLFF.

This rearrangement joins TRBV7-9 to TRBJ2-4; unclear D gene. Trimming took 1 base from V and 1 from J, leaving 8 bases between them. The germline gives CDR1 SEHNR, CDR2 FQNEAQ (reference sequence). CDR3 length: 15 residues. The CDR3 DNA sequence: TGTGCCAGCAGCTTAGGTAGTTGGGCCAAAAACATTCAGTACTTC. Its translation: CASSLGSWAKNIQYF.

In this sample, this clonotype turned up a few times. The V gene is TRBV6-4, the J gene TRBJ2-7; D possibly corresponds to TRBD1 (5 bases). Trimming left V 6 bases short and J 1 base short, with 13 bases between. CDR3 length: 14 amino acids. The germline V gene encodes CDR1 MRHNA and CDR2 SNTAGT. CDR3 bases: TGTGCCAGCAGGGGGCATCGAGGTTCCTACGAGCAGTACTTC. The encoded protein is CASRGHRGSYEQYF.

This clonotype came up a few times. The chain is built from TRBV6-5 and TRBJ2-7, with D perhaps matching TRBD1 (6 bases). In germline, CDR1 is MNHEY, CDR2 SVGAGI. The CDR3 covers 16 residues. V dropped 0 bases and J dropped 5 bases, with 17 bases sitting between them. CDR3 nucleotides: TGTGCCAGCAGTTACTCGAGGGGGATGGTTCGCGACGAGCAGTACTTC. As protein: CASSYSRGMVRDEQYF.

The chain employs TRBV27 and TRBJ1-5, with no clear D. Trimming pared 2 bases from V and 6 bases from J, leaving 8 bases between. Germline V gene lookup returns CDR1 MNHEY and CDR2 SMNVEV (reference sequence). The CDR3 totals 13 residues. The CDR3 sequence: CASSLAAGQPQHF. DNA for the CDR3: TGTGCCAGCAGTTTAGCGGCAGGTCAGCCCCAGCATTTT.

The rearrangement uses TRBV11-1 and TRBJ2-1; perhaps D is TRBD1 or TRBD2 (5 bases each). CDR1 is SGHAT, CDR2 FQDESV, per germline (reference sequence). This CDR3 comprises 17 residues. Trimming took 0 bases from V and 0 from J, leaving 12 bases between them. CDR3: CASSLARGTSSYNEQFF. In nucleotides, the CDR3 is TGTGCCAGCAGCTTAGCCCGGGGCACAAGCTCCTACAATGAGCAGTTCTTC. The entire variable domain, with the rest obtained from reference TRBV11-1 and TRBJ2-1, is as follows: EAEVAQSPRYKITEKSQAVAFWCDPISGHATLYWYRQILGQGPELLVQFQDESVVDDSQLPKDRFSAERLKGVDSTLKIQPAELGDSAMYLCASSLARGTSSYNEQFFGPGTRLTVL.

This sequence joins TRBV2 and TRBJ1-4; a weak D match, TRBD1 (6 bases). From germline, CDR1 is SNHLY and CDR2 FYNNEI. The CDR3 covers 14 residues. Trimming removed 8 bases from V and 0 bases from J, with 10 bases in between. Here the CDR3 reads CASLGASTNEKLFF. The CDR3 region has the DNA TGTGCCAGCCTGGGGGCTTCAACTAATGAAAAACTGTTTTTT.

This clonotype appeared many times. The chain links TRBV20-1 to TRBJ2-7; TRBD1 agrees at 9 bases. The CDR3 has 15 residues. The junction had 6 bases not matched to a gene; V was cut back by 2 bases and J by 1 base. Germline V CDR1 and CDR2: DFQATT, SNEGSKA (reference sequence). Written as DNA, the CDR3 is TGCAGTGCTAGAACTACCGGGACAGGGTCCTACGAGCAGTACTTC. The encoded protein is CSARTTGTGSYEQYF.

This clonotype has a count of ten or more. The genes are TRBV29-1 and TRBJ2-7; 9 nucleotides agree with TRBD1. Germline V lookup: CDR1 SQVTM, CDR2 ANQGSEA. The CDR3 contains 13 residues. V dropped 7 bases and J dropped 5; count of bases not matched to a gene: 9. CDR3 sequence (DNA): TGCAGCGGGGCCCGGGGACAGGGTGACGAGCAGTACTTC. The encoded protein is CSGARGQGDEQYF.

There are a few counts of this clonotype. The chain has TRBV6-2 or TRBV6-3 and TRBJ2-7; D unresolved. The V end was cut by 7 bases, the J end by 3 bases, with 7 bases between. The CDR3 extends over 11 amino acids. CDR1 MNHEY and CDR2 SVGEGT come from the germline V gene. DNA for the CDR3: TGTGCCAGCACCAACTACTACGAGCAGTACTTC. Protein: CASTNYYEQYF.

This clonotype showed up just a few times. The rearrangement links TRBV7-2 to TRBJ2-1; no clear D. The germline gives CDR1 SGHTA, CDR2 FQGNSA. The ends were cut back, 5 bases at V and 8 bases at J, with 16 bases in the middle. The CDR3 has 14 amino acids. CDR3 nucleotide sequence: TGTGCCAGCAGCGAAGTTGGGCGCCGGGATGAGCAGTTCTTC. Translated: CASSEVGRRDEQFF. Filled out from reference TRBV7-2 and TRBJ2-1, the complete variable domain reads GAGVSQSPSNKVTEKGKDVELRCDPISGHTALYWYRQSLGQGLEFLIYFQGNSAPDKSGLPSDRFSAERTGGSVSTLTIQRTQQEDSAVYLCASSEVGRRDEQFFGPGTRLTVL.

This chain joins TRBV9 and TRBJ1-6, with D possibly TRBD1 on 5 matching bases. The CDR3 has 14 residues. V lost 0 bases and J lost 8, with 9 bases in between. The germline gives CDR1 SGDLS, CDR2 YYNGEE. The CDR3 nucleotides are TGTGCCAGCAGCGTAGATTGGGGGGATTCACCCCTCCACTTT. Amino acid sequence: CASSVDWGDSPLHF.

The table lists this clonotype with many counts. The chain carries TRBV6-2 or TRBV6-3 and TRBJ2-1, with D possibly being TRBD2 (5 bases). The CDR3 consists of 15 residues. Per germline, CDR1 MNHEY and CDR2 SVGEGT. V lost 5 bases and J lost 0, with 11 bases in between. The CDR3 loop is CASSDYSSSYNEQFF. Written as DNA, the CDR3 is TGTGCCAGCAGTGACTACTCGAGCTCCTACAATGAGCAGTTCTTC.

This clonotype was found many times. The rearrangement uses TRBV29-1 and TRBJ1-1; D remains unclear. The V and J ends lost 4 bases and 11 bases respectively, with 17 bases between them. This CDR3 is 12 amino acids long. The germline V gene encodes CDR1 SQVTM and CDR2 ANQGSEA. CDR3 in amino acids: CSVVPNGRSAFF. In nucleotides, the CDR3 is TGCAGCGTTGTCCCCAACGGAAGATCGGCTTTCTTT.

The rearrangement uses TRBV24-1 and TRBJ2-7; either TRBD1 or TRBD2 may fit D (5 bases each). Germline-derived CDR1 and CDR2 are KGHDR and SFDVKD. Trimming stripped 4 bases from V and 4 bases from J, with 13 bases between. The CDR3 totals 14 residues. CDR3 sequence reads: CATSETGTEYEQYF. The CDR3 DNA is TGTGCCACCAGTGAGACCGGGACGGAATACGAGCAGTACTTC.

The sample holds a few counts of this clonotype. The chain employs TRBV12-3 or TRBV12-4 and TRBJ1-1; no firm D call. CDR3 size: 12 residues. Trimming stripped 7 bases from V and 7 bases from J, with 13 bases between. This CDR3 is CASTSEGIEAFF. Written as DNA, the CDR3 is TGTGCCAGCACCTCCGAAGGGATTGAAGCTTTCTTT.

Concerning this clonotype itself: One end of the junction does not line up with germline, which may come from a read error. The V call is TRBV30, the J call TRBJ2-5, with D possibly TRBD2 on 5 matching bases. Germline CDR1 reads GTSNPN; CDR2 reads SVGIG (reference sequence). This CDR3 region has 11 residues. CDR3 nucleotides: TGTGCCGGGAGTACCCAAGAGACCCAGTACTTC. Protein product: CAGSTQETQYF.

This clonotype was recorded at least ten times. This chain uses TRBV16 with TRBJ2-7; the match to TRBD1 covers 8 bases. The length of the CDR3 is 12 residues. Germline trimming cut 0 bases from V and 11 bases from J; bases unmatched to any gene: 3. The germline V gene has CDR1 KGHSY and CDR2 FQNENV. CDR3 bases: TGTGCCAGCAGCCAATCGGACAGGGAGAAGTACTTC. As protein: CASSQSDREKYF.

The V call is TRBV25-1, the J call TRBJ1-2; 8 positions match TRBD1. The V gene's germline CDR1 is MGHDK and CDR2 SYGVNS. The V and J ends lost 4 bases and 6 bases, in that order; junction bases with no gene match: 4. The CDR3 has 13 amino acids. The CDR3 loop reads CASSGQGNHGYTF. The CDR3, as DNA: TGTGCCAGCAGTGGACAGGGGAACCATGGCTACACCTTC.

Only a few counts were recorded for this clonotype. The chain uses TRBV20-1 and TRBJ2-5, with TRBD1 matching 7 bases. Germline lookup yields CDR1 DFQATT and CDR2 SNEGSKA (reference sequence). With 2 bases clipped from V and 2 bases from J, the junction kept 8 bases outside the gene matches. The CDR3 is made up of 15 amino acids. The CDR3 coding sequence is TGCAGTGCTAGACGGGCACAGGGGCGTCAAGAGACCCAGTACTTC. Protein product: CSARRAQGRQETQYF.

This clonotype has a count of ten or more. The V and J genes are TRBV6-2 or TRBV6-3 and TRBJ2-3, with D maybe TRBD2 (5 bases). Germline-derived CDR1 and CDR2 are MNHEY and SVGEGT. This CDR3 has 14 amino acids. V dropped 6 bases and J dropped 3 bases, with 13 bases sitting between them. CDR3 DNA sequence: TGTGCCAGCAGCTCGAGCCGGACTACAGATACGCAGTATTTT. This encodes CASSSSRTTDTQYF.

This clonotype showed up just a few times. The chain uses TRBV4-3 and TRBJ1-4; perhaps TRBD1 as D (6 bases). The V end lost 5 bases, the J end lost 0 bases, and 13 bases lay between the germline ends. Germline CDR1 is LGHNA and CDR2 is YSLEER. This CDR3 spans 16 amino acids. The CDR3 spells CASSFRRGATNEKLFF. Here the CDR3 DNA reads TGCGCCAGCAGCTTCCGCAGGGGTGCAACTAATGAAAAACTGTTTTTT.

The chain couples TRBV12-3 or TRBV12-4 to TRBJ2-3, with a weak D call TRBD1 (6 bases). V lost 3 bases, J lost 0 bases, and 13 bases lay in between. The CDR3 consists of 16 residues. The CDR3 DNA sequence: TGTGCCAGCAGTTTCTTTTCAGGGGCTAGCACAGATACGCAGTATTTT. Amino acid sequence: CASSFFSGASTDTQYF.